This T cell receptor (beta chain) was sequenced in a study of cytomegalovirus exposure and HLA in healthy donors. This CDR3 has 12 residues. PCR amplification relied on 60 Vbeta primers (plus 13 Jbeta primers). Sequencing used immunoSEQ multiplex PCR; TCRdb keeps in-frame clones, though not all of them. The sample contains about 190,000 clones, just under 75% of which appear only once. A note on this clone: Its antigen remains unidentified.

Findings and limits, study-wide: Data from an earlier analysis indicated that most TCR beta V segments were productive either about 90% or about 30% of the time. Analysis performed later showed TCR beta chains linked to HLA being more clonally expanded than equally common others. Later genetic work tied a missense DCLRE1C variant to beta-chain V and J trimming. Listed as cytomegalovirus-associated were 150 or so TCR beta chains.

The TCR comes from a woman in her twenties or thirties in good health and CMV-seropositive. The sequenced sample consisted of PBMCs. This chain uses TRBV21-1 with TRBJ1-1. TRBV21-1 is designated a pseudogene. In nucleotides, the CDR3 is TGTGTCTCAGCGACGGTGAACACTGAAGCTTTCTTT. Its protein is CVSATVNTEAFF.